The source of this TCR beta chain is a study of shared clonotypes between healthy human individuals. Study-wide results and limits: Naive subsets tended to show greater estimated richness than memory subsets.

Germline lookup yields CDR1 MDHEN and CDR2 SYDVKM. This CDR3 is 13 amino acids long. Trimming left V 7 bases short and J 2 bases short, with 11 bases between. Every donor was a Caucasian adult from Nashville, Tennessee. Genomic DNA of each subset was evenly split across several immunoSEQ plates. Authors' data handling: Junction-only immunoSEQ data arrived without quality scores, meaning filtering differed. The protocol was immunoSEQ multiplex PCR, while the TCRdb copy is restricted to in-frame clones and leaves out a portion. That table gives V, J and clone size, and the DNA gave D and trimming. This sample carries about 2.4 million clones, more than 85% of them seen once, and the ten largest clones take approximately 0.36%. This clone was observed a few times. Its antigen is still unknown.

This receptor was obtained from a man aged 18 to 30 in good health. Some clones in this sample may be carry-over from other donors' samples. The source material was naive CD4+ T cells from PBMCs. As for subset: CD45RA+ positively selected. The chain couples TRBV28 to TRBJ1-1, with D perhaps TRBD1 (5 bases). The CDR3 region is CASIMQGNTEAFF. The CDR3 nucleotides read TGTGCCAGCATAATGCAGGGTAACACTGAAGCTTTCTTT.